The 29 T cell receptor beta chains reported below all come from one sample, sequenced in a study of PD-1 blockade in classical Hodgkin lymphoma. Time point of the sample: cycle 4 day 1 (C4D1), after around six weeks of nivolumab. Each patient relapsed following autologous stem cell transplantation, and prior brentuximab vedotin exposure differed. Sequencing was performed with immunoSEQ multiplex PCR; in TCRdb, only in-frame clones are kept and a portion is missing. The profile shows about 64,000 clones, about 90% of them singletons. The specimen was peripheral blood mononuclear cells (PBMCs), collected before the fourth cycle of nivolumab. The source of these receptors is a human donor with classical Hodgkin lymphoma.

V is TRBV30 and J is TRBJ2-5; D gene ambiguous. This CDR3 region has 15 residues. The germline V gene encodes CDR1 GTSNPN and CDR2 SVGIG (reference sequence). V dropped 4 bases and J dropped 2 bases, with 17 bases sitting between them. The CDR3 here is CAWISGRTDQETQYF. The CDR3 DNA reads TGTGCCTGGATTTCCGGCCGGACGGATCAAGAGACCCAGTACTTC.

CDR3 DNA sequence: TGTGCCAGTAGTATAGATCAAGGCGGAAGCTCCTATAATTCACCCCTCCACTTT. Protein: CASSIDQGGSSYNSPLHF. V usage is TRBV19 and J usage is TRBJ1-6; the D is unclear. Germline V lookup: CDR1 LNHDA, CDR2 SQIVND (reference sequence). This CDR3 is 18 amino acids long. V lost 0 bases and J 0 bases, leaving 12 bases between the germline ends.

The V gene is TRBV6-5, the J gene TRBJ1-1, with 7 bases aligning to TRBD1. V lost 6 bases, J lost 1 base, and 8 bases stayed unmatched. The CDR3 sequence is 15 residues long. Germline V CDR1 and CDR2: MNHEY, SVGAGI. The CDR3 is CASRKTGTANTEAFF. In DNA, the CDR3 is TGTGCCAGCAGAAAAACCGGGACAGCGAACACTGAAGCTTTCTTT.

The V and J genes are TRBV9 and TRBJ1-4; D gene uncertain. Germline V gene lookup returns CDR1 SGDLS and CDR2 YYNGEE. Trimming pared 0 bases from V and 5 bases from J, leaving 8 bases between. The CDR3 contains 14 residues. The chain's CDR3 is CASSVGANNEKLFF. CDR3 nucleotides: TGTGCCAGCAGCGTAGGGGCGAACAATGAAAAACTGTTTTTT.

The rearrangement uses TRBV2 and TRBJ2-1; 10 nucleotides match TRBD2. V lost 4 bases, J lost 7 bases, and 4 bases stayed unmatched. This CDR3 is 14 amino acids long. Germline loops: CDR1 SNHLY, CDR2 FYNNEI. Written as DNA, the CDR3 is TGTGCCAGCAGTGTGAGCGGGGGGGTTAATGAGCAGTTCTTC. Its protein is CASSVSGGVNEQFF. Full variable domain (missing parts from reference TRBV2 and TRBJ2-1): EPEVTQTPSHQVTQMGQEVILRCVPISNHLYFYWYRQILGQKVEFLVSFYNNEISEKSEIFDDQFSVERPDGSNFTLKIRSTKLEDSAMYFCASSVSGGVNEQFFGPGTRLTVL.

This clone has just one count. In nucleotides, the CDR3 is TGTGCCAGCAGCTTTACCTACGAGCAGTACTTC. Its translation: CASSFTYEQYF. The J gene is TRBJ2-7, the V gene TRBV7-9; D is unclear. Germline V CDR1 and CDR2: SEHNR, FQNEAQ (reference sequence). V lost 3 bases and J 2 bases, leaving 2 bases between the germline ends. The CDR3 covers 11 residues.

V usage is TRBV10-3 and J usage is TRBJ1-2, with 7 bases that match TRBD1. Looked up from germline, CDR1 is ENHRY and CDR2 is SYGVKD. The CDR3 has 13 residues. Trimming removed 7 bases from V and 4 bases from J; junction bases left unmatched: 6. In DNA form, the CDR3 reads TGTGCCATCAAGACGGGACAGACCTATGGCTACACCTTC. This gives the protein CAIKTGQTYGYTF.

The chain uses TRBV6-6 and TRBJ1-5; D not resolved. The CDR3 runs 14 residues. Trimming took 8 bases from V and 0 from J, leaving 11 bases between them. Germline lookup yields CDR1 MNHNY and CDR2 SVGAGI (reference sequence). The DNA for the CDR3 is TGTGCCAGCGACCGAGATAATAGCAATCAGCCCCAGCATTTT. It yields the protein CASDRDNSNQPQHF.

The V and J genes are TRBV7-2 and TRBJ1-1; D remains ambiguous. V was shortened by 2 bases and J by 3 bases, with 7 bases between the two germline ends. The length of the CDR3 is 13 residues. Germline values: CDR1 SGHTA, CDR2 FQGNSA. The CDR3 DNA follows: TGTGCCAGCAGCTTACAGAGGGACACTGAAGCTTTCTTT. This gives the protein CASSLQRDTEAFF. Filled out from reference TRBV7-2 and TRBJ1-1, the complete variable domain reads GAGVSQSPSNKVTEKGKDVELRCDPISGHTALYWYRQSLGQGLEFLIYFQGNSAPDKSGLPSDRFSAERTGGSVSTLTIQRTQQEDSAVYLCASSLQRDTEAFFGQGTRLTVV.

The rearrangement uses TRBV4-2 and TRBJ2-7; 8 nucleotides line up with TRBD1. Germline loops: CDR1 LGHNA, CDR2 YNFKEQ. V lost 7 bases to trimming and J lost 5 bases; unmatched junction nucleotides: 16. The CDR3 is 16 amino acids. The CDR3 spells CASTPTTGAGVHEQYF. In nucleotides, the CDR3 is TGTGCCAGCACCCCGACGACAGGGGCTGGTGTCCACGAGCAGTACTTC.

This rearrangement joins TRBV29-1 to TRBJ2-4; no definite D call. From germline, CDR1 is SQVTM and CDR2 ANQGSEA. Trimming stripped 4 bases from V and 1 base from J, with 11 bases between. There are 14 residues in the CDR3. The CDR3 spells CSVVGPAAKNIQYF. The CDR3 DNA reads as TGCAGCGTTGTCGGCCCGGCGGCCAAAAACATTCAGTACTTC.

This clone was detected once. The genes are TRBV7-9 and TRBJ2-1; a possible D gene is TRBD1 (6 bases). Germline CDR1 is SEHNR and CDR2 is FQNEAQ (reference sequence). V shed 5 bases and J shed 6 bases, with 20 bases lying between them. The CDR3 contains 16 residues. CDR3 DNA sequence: TGTGCCAGCAGCCCGACCACAGGGTATAAGGGCAATGAGCAGTTCTTC. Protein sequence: CASSPTTGYKGNEQFF.

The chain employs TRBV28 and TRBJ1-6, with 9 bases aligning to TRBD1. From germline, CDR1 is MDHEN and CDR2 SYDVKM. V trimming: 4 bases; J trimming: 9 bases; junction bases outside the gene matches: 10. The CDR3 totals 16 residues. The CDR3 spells CASSSRTGEVRSPLHF. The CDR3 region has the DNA TGTGCCAGCAGTTCCCGGACAGGGGAAGTACGTTCACCCCTCCACTTT.

CDR3 DNA sequence: TGTGCCATCCGGGACAGTTCCTACGAGCAGTACTTC. This gives the protein CAIRDSSYEQYF. The chain employs TRBV2 and TRBJ2-7; 7 nucleotides agree with TRBD1. The V gene's germline CDR1 is SNHLY and CDR2 FYNNEI. The CDR3 covers 12 residues. V shed 10 bases and J 1 base; nucleotides not matched to a gene: 4.

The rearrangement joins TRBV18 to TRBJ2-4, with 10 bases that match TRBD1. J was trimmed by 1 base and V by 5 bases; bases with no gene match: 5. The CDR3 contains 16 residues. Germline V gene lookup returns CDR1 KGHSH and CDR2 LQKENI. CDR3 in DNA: TGTGCCAGCTCAGCGACAGGGGGCACGGCCAAAAACATTCAGTACTTC. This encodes CASSATGGTAKNIQYF.

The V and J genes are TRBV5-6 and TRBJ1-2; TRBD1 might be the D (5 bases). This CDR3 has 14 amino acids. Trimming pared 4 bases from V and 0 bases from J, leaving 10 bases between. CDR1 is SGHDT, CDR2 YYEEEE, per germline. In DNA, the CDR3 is TGTGCCAGCAGCCGGGGGTCGGCTAACTATGGCTACACCTTC. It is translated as CASSRGSANYGYTF.

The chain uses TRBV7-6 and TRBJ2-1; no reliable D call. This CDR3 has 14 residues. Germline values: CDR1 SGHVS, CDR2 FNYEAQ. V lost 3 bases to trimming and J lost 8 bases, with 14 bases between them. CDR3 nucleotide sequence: TGTGCCAGCAGCTTTCGTCTGGGGTTAGATGAGCAGTTCTTC. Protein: CASSFRLGLDEQFF.

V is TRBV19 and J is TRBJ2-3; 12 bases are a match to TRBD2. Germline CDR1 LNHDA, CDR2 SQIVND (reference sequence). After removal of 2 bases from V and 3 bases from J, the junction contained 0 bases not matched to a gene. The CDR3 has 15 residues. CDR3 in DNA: TGTGCCAGTAGTATACTAGCGGGGGGGACAGATACGCAGTATTTT. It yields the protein CASSILAGGTDTQYF.

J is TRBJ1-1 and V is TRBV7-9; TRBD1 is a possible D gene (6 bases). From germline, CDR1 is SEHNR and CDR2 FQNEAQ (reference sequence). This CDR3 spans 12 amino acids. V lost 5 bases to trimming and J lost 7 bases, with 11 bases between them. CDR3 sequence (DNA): TGTGCCAGCAGCCGTACAGGGATTGAAGCTTTCTTT. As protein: CASSRTGIEAFF. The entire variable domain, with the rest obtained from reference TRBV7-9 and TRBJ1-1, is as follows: DTGVSQNPRHKITKRGQNVTFRCDPISEHNRLYWYRQTLGQGPEFLTYFQNEAQLEKSRLLSDRFSAERPKGSFSTLEIQRTEQGDSAMYLCASSRTGIEAFFGQGTRLTVV.

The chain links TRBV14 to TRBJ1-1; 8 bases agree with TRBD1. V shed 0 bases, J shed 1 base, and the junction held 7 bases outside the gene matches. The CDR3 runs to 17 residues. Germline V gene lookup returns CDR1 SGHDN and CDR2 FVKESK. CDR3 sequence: CASSQDPQGAGNTEAFF. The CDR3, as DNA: TGTGCCAGCAGCCAAGACCCCCAGGGGGCGGGGAACACTGAAGCTTTCTTT.

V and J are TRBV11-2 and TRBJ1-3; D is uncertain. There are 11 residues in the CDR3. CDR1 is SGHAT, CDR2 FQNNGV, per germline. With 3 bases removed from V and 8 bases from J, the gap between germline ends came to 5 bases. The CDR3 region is CASSLADTIYF. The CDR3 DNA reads TGTGCCAGCAGCTTGGCGGACACCATATATTTT.

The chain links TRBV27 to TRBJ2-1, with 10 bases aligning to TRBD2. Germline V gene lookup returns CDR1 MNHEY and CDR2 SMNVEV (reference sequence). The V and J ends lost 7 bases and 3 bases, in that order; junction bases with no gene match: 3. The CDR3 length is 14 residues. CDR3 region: CASNLAGVYNEQFF. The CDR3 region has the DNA TGTGCCAGCAACCTAGCGGGGGTCTACAATGAGCAGTTCTTC.

The CDR3 sequence: CASSSGLGTEAFF. The CDR3 DNA sequence: TGTGCCAGCAGTTCAGGGTTGGGCACTGAAGCTTTCTTT. J is TRBJ1-1 and V is TRBV7-6; possible D gene TRBD1, 5 bases. Trimming took off 6 bases at V and 4 bases at J, with 12 bases between the two ends. Germline V gene lookup returns CDR1 SGHVS and CDR2 FNYEAQ. The CDR3 spans 13 residues.

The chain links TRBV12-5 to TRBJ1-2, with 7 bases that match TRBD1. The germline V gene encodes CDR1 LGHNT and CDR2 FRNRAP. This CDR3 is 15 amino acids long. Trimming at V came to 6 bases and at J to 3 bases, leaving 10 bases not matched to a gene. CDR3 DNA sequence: TGTGCTAGTGGCAGGGACAGCCGAGTGGACTATGGCTACACCTTC. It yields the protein CASGRDSRVDYGYTF. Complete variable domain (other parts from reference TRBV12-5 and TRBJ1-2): DARVTQTPRHKVTEMGQEVTMRCQPILGHNTVFWYRQTMMQGLELLAYFRNRAPLDDSGMPKDRFSAEMPDATLATLKIQPSEPRDSAVYFCASGRDSRVDYGYTFGSGTRLTVV.

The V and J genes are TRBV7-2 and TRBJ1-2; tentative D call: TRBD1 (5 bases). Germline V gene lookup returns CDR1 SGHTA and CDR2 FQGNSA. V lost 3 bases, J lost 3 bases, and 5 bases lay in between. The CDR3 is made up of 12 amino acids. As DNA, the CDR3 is TGTGCCAGCAGCTTCAGGGACTATGGCTACACCTTC. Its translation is CASSFRDYGYTF.

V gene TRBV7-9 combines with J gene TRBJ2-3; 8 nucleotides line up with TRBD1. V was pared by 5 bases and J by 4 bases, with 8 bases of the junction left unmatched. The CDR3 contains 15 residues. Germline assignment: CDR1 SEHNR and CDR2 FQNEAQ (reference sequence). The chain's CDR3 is CASSLSGGESDTQYF. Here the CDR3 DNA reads TGTGCCAGCAGCCTATCAGGGGGCGAGTCAGATACGCAGTATTTT.

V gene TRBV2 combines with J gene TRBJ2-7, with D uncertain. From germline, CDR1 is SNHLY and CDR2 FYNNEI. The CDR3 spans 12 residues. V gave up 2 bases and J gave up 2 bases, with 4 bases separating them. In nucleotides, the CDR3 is TGTGCCAGCAGTGAAACACCCTACGAGCAGTACTTC. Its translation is CASSETPYEQYF.

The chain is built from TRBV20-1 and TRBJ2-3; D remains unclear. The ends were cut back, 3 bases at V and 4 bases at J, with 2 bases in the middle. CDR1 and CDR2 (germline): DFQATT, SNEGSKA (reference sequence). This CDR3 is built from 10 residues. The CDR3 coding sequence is TGCAGTGCTAGTTCAGATACGCAGTATTTT. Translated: CSASSDTQYF.

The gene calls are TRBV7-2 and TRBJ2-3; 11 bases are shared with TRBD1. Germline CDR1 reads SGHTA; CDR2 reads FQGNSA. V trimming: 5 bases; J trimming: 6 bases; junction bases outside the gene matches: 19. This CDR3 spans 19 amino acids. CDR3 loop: CASSRGQGAFTGDRDTQYF. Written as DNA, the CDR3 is TGTGCCAGCAGCCGAGGACAGGGGGCGTTTACGGGGGATCGGGATACGCAGTATTTT.